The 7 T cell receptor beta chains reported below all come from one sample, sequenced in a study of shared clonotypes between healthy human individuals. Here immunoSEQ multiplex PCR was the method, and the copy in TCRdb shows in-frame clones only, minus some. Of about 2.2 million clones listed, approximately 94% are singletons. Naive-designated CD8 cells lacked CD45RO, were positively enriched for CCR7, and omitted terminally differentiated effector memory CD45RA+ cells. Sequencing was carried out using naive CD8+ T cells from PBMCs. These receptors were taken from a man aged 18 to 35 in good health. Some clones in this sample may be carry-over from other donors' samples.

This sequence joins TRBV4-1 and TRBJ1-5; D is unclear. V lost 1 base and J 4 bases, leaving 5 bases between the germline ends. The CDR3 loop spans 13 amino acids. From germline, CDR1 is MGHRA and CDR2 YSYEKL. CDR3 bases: TGCGCCAGCAGCCAAGCGGTGAATCAGCCCCAGCATTTT. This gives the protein CASSQAVNQPQHF.

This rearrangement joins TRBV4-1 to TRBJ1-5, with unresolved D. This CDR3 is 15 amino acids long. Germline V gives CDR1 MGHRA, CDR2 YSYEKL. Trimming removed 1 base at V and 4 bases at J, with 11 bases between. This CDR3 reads CASSQVVQANQPQHF. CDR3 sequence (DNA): TGCGCCAGCAGCCAAGTGGTTCAGGCAAATCAGCCCCAGCATTTT.

Here the CDR3 reads CASSIMKAEKLFF. The CDR3 region has the DNA TGTGCCAGTAGTATAATGAAAGCCGAAAAACTGTTTTTT. V is TRBV19 and J is TRBJ1-4; D is undetermined. The CDR3 covers 13 residues. The germline V gene encodes CDR1 LNHDA and CDR2 SQIVND (reference sequence). The V end was cut by 2 bases, the J end by 8 bases, with 9 bases between. Supplemented by reference TRBV19 and TRBJ1-4, the full variable domain reads DGGITQSPKYLFRKEGQNVTLSCEQNLNHDAMYWYRQDPGQGLRLIYYSQIVNDFQKGDIAEGYSVSREKKESFPLTVTSAQKNPTAFYLCASSIMKAEKLFFGSGTQLSVL.

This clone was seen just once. The CDR3 loop is CASSGWTSGGSYEQYF. The CDR3 DNA reads as TGTGCCAGCAGTGGTTGGACTAGCGGGGGATCCTACGAGCAGTACTTC. The V gene is TRBV2, the J gene TRBJ2-7; 13 bases line up with TRBD2. This CDR3 comprises 16 residues. With 4 bases clipped from V and 1 base from J, the junction kept 4 bases outside the gene matches. CDR1 SNHLY and CDR2 FYNNEI come from the germline V gene.

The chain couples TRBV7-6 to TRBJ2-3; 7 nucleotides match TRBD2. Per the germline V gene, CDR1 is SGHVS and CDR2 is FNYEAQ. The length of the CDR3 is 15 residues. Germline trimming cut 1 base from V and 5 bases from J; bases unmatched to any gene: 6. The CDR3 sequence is CASSLGAGAGDTQYF. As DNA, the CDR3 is TGTGCCAGCAGCTTAGGGGCGGGAGCCGGAGATACGCAGTATTTT.

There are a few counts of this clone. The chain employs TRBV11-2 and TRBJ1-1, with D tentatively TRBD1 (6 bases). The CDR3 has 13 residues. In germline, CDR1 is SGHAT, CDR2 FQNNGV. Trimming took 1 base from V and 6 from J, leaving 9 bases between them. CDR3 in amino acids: CASSLVRGSEAFF. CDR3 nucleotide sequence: TGTGCCAGCAGCTTAGTCAGGGGATCTGAAGCTTTCTTT. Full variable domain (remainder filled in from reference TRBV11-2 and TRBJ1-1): EAGVAQSPRYKIIEKRQSVAFWCNPISGHATLYWYQQILGQGPKLLIQFQNNGVVDDSQLPKDRFSAERLKGVDSTLKIQPAKLEDSAVYLCASSLVRGSEAFFGQGTRLTVV.

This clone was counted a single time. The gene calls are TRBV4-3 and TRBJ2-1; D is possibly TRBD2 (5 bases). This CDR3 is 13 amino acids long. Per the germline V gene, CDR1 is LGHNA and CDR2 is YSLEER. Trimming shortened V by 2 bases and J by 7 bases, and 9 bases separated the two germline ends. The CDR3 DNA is TGCGCCAGCAGCCAAACGAGCGGTAATGAGCAGTTCTTC. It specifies CASSQTSGNEQFF.